Sequencing of this T cell receptor beta chain was carried out in a study of spatial heterogeneity in lung cancer. TCR cDNA molecules each carried a unique molecular identifier. TCRdb ran MiXCR on the 5' RACE reads and lists one entry per CDR3 protein. Of under 7,500 distinct CDR3 sequences in the sample, around 15% were seen once. This CDR3 has 16 amino acids. The V gene's germline CDR1 is SGHRS and CDR2 YFSETQ. Unmatched junction bases numbered 8, after V lost 1 base and J lost 4 bases. Noted time point: sample taken at primary tumor resection. The donor population consisted of approximately 79 patients with untreated, early-stage non-small cell lung cancer. No cells were sorted before sequencing. The whole RNA sequenced was extracted from tumor, nontumor lung or frozen PBMC. General study points: The counts of expanded TCRs, ubiquitous and regional, tracked ubiquitous and regional nonsynonymous mutations, respectively. For expanded intratumoral alpha and beta TCRs, counts tracked tumor mutation counts.

This clonotype was picked up many times. Antigen: not known. The receptor comes from a female donor with early-stage non-small cell lung cancer. The sequencing here drew on lung tumor tissue, taken at surgery. The chain combines TRBV5-1 with TRBJ2-1; 7 bases are shared with TRBD2. In DNA, the CDR3 is TGCGCCAGCAGCTTGTTGGCCCGCGGGGGATACAATGAGCAGTTCTTC. Residues: CASSLLARGGYNEQFF.